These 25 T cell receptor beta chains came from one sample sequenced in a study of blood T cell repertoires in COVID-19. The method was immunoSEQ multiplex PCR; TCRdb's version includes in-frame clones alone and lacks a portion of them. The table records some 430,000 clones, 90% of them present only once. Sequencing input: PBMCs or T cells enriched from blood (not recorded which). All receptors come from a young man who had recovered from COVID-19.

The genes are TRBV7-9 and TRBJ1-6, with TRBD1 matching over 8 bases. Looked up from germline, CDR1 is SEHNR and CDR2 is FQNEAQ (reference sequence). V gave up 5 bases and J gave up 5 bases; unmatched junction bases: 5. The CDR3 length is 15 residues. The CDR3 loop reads CASSVRQGNNSPLHF. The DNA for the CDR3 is TGTGCCAGCAGCGTACGACAGGGGAATAATTCACCCCTCCACTTT. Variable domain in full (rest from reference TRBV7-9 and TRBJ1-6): DTGVSQNPRHKITKRGQNVTFRCDPISEHNRLYWYRQTLGQGPEFLTYFQNEAQLEKSRLLSDRFSAERPKGSFSTLEIQRTEQGDSAMYLCASSVRQGNNSPLHFGNGTRLTVT.

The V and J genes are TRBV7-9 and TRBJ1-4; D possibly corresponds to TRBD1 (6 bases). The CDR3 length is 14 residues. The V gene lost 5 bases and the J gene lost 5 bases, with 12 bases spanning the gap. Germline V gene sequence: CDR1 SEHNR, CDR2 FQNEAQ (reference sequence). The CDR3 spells CASSQLGTNEKLFF. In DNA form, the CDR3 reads TGTGCCAGCAGCCAACTCGGGACAAATGAAAAACTGTTTTTT.

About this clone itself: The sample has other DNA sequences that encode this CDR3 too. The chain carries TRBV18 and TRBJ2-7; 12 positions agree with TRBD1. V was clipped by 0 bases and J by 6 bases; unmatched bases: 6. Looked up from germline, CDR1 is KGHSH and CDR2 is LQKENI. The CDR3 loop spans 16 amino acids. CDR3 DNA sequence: TGTGCCAGCTCACCACCGGGACAGGGGGCTCTGGGCGAGCAGTACTTC. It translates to CASSPPGQGALGEQYF.

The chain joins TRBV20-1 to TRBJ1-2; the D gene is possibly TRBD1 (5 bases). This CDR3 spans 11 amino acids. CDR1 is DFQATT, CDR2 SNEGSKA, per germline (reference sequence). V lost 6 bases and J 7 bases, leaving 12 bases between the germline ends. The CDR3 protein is CSASGYGGYTF. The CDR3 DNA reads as TGCAGTGCATCAGGGTACGGTGGCTACACCTTC.

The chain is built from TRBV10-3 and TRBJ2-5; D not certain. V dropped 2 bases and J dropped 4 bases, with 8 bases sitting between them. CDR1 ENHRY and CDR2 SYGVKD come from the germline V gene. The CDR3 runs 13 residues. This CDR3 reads CAISERVRETQYF. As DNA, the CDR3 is TGTGCCATCAGTGAGCGCGTCCGAGAGACCCAGTACTTC.

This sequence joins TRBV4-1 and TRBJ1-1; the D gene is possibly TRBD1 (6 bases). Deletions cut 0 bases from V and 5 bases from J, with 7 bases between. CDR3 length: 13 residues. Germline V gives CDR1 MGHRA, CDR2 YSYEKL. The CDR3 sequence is CASSQEGGTEAFF. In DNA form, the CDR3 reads TGCGCCAGCAGCCAAGAAGGGGGAACTGAAGCTTTCTTT.

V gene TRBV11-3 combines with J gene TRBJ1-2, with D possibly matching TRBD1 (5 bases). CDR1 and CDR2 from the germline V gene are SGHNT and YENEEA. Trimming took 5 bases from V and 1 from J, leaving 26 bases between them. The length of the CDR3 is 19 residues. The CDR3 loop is CASSPNMQGGGGINYGYTF. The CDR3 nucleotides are TGTGCCAGCAGCCCTAATATGCAGGGAGGTGGGGGTATTAACTATGGCTACACCTTC.

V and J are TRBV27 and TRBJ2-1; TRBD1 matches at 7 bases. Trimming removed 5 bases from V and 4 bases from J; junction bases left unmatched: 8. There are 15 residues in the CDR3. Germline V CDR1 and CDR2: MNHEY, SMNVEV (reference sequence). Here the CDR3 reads CASSTGQVVYNEQFF. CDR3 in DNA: TGTGCCAGCAGTACAGGACAGGTTGTATACAATGAGCAGTTCTTC.

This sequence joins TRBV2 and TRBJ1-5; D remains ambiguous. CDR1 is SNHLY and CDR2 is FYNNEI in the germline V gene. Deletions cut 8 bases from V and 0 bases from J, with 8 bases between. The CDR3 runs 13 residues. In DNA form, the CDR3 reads TGTGCCAGCCAGGAAAATAGCAATCAGCCCCAGCATTTT. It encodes CASQENSNQPQHF.

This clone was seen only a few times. CDR3 loop: CASSLDVGAVNKQYF. The CDR3 DNA sequence: TGTGCCAGCAGCTTGGATGTAGGGGCTGTGAATAAGCAGTACTTC. The chain employs TRBV5-5 and TRBJ2-7; D is perhaps TRBD1 (5 bases). The germline V gene encodes CDR1 SGHKS and CDR2 YYEKEE (reference sequence). V was shortened by 0 bases and J by 8 bases, with 18 bases between the two germline ends. The CDR3 consists of 15 residues.

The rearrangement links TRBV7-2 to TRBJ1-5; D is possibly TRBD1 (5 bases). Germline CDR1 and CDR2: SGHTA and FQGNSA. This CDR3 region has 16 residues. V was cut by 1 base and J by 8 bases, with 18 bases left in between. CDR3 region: CASSLGAGKARKPQHF. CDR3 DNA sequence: TGTGCCAGCAGCTTAGGTGCAGGGAAAGCCCGAAAGCCCCAGCATTTT.

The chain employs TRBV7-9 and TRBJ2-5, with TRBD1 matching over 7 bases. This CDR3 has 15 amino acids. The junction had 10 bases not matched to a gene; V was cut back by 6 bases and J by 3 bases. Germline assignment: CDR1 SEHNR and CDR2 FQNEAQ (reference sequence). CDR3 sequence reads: CASRAQGEREETQYF. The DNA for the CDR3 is TGTGCCAGCAGGGCGCAGGGGGAGAGGGAAGAGACCCAGTACTTC.

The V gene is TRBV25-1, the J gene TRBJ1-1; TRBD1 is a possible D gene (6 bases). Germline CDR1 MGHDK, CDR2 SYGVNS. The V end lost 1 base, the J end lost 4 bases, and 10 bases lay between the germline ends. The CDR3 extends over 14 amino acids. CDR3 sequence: CASSESGGGTEAFF. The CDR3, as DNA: TGTGCCAGCAGTGAATCGGGGGGCGGCACTGAAGCTTTCTTT.

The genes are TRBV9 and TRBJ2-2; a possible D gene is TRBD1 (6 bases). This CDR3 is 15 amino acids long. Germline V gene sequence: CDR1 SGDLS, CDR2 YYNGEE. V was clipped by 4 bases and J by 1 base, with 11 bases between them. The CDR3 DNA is TGTGCCAGCAGCTGGGGGCCAGGGAACACCGGGGAGCTGTTTTTT. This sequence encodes CASSWGPGNTGELFF.

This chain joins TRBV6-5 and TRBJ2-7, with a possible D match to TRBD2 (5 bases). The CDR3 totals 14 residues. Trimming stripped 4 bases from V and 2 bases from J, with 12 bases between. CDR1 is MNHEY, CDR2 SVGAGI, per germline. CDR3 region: CASSSISGAYEQYF. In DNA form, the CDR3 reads TGTGCCAGCAGTTCCATTTCCGGGGCCTACGAGCAGTACTTC.

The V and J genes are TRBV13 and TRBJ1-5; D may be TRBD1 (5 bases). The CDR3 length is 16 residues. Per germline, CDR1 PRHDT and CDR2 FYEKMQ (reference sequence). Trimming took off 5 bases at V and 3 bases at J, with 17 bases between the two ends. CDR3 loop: CASSVTRQGSNQPQHF. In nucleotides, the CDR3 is TGTGCCAGCAGCGTCACTCGTCAGGGTTCCAATCAGCCCCAGCATTTT.

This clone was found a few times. The CDR3 here is CASSLEAGANYGYTF. In nucleotides, the CDR3 is TGTGCCAGCAGCTTGGAGGCAGGGGCCAACTATGGCTACACCTTC. V and J are TRBV5-5 and TRBJ1-2; maybe TRBD1 (6 bases). The CDR3 has 15 amino acids. Germline CDR1 is SGHKS and CDR2 is YYEKEE (reference sequence). V lost 0 bases, J lost 2 bases, and 11 bases lay in between.

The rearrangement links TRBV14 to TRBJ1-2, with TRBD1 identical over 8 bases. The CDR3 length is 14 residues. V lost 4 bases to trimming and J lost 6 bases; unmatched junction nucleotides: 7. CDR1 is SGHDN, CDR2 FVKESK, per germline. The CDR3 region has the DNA TGTGCCAGCAGCCGTGCAGGGGGCGTTGATGGCTACACCTTC. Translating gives CASSRAGGVDGYTF.

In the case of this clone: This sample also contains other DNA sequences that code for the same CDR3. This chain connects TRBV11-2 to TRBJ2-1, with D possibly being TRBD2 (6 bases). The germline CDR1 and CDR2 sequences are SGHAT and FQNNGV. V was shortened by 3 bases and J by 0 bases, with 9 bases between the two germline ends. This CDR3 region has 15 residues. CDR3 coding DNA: TGTGCCAGCAGCTTTCGGGGGAGCTCCTACAATGAGCAGTTCTTC. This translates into CASSFRGSSYNEQFF.

In nucleotides, the CDR3 is TGTGCCAGCAGCCAGGACAGGGTCATTCAGTACTTC. It specifies CASSQDRVIQYF. The chain combines TRBV3-1 (or the pseudogene TRBV3-2) with TRBJ2-4, with 8 bases aligning to TRBD1. The CDR3 sequence is 12 residues long. V was clipped by 3 bases and J by 9 bases; unmatched bases: 1. Looked up from germline, CDR1 is LGHDT and CDR2 is YNNKEL (reference sequence).

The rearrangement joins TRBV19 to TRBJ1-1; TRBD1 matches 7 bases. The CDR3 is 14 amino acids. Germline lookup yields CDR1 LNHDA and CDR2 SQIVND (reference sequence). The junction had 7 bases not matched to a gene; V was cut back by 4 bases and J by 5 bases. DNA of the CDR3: TGTGCCAGTAGTACCGACAGGGTAGTGACTGAAGCTTTCTTT. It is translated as CASSTDRVVTEAFF.

The CDR3 spells CASSPPDRYQETQYF. Written as DNA, the CDR3 is TGTGCCAGCAGCCCGCCAGACAGGTACCAAGAGACCCAGTACTTC. V usage is TRBV3-1 (or the pseudogene TRBV3-2) and J usage is TRBJ2-5; TRBD1 is a possible D gene (6 bases). CDR1 and CDR2 from the germline V gene are LGHDT and YNNKEL (reference sequence). The CDR3 is 15 amino acids. Trimming removed 4 bases from V and 0 bases from J, with 12 bases in between.

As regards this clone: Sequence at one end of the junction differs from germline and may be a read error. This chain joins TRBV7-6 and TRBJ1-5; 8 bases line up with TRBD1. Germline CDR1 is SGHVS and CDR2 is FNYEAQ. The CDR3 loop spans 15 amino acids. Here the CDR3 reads CASSLGTGSHQPQHF. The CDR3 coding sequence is TGTGCCAGCAGCTTGGGGACAGGTAGCCATCAGCCCCAGCATTTT.

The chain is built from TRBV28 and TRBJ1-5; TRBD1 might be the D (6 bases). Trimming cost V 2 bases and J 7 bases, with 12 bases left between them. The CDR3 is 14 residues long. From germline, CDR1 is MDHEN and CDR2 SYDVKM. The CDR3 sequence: CASSLAGRGQPQHF. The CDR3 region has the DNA TGTGCCAGCAGTTTAGCAGGGAGGGGGCAGCCCCAGCATTTT.

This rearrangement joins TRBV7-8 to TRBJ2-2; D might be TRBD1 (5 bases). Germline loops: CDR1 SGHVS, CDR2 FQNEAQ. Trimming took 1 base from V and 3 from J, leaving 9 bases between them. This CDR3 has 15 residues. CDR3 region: CASSLGGAHTGELFF. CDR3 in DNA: TGTGCCAGCAGCTTAGGTGGGGCGCACACCGGGGAGCTGTTTTTT.